This TCR beta chain appears in the sequencing data of a study of blood T cell repertoires in COVID-19. Cohort 3 donors were reported recovered after two negative PCRs, clearance, or symptom resolution. Profiling relied on immunoSEQ multiplex PCR, and the TCRdb table lists in-frame clones only, not all of them. The data contain roughly 500,000 clones, around 85% of them singletons. Source material: PBMCs or T cells enriched from blood (not recorded which). The sequence was obtained from a woman aged 60 to 75 who had recovered from COVID-19.

In nucleotides, the CDR3 is TGCGCCAGCAGCCAGCAGACCGGGACACTTTATCGGGATGGCTACACCTTC. Amino acids: CASSQQTGTLYRDGYTF. This sequence joins TRBV4-1 and TRBJ1-2; a weak D match, TRBD1 (6 bases). The CDR3 spans 17 residues. Trimming stripped 3 bases from V and 6 bases from J, with 23 bases between. Per germline, CDR1 MGHRA and CDR2 YSYEKL.